The 17 T cell receptor beta chains listed next were all sequenced from one sample in a study of blood T cell repertoires in COVID-19. The method was immunoSEQ multiplex PCR; TCRdb's version includes in-frame clones alone and lacks a portion of them. The sample lists some 220,000 clones; about 85% were seen once. Sequenced sample: peripheral blood. The receptors come from a woman aged 80 or over with active or convalescent COVID-19.

This clone turned up a few times. V gene TRBV2 combines with J gene TRBJ1-6; 7 bases match TRBD1. Germline CDR1 reads SNHLY; CDR2 reads FYNNEI. CDR3 length: 14 amino acids. J gave up 10 bases and V 4 bases, and 7 bases lay outside the gene matches. CDR3 region: CASSGTGERSPLHF. CDR3 nucleotides: TGTGCCAGCAGTGGAACAGGGGAGAGATCACCCCTCCACTTT.

The chain couples TRBV28 to TRBJ1-6; 7 bases fit TRBD1. The CDR3 runs to 17 residues. Germline V gene data show CDR1 as MDHEN and CDR2 as SYDVKM. Trimming removed 5 bases from V and 3 bases from J; junction bases left unmatched: 10. Here the CDR3 reads CASSPRQGGNYNSPLHF. In DNA, the CDR3 is TGTGCCAGCAGTCCCCGACAGGGAGGAAACTATAATTCACCCCTCCACTTT.

The chain joins TRBV15 to TRBJ1-5; D may be TRBD1 (5 bases). Germline CDR1 reads LNHNV; CDR2 reads YYDKDF (reference sequence). V was clipped by 2 bases and J by 0 bases, with 17 bases between them. The CDR3 extends over 18 amino acids. Here the CDR3 DNA reads TGTGCCACCAGCAGATCTACCCGGCCGGGGGGTAGCAATCAGCCCCAGCATTTT. It yields the protein CATSRSTRPGGSNQPQHF. Supplemented by reference TRBV15 and TRBJ1-5, the full variable domain reads DAMVIQNPRYQVTQFGKPVTLSCSQTLNHNVMYWYQQKSSQAPKLLFHYYDKDFNNEADTPDNFQSRRPNTSFCFLDIRSPGLGDTAMYLCATSRSTRPGGSNQPQHFGDGTRLSIL.

The rearrangement joins TRBV28 to TRBJ1-1, with a weak D call TRBD1 (5 bases). The V end was cut by 2 bases, the J end by 5 bases, with 12 bases between. The germline V gene encodes CDR1 MDHEN and CDR2 SYDVKM. This CDR3 region has 14 residues. This CDR3 is CASSLVRAGTEAFF. The CDR3 bases are TGTGCCAGCAGTTTAGTCAGGGCCGGGACTGAAGCTTTCTTT.

This sequence joins TRBV27 and TRBJ1-4, with TRBD1 as a possible D gene (6 bases). Trimming stripped 1 base from V and 6 bases from J, with 15 bases between. CDR1 and CDR2 (germline): MNHEY, SMNVEV (reference sequence). The CDR3 contains 16 residues. CDR3 coding DNA: TGTGCCAGCAGTTTATTTGGGGGGGCTGGGTATGAAAAACTGTTTTTT. It encodes CASSLFGGAGYEKLFF.

The V gene is TRBV9, the J gene TRBJ2-7, with a tentative D call TRBD2 (6 bases). CDR1 and CDR2 from the germline V gene are SGDLS and YYNGEE. There are 13 residues in the CDR3. Trimming pared 8 bases from V and 2 bases from J, leaving 14 bases between. The CDR3 sequence: CASSRDWPYEQYF. CDR3 sequence (DNA): TGTGCCAGTTCCCGGGACTGGCCCTACGAGCAGTACTTC.

This clone was counted once. The chain couples TRBV9 to TRBJ1-5, with a possible D match to TRBD1 (6 bases). The CDR3 contains 15 residues. With 0 bases removed from V and 4 bases from J, the gap between germline ends came to 11 bases. Germline CDR1 and CDR2: SGDLS and YYNGEE. The CDR3 coding sequence is TGTGCCAGCAGCGTAGACGACAGGACTAATCAGCCCCAGCATTTT. Its protein is CASSVDDRTNQPQHF.

The V gene is TRBV5-4, the J gene TRBJ1-1, with TRBD1 as a possible D gene (5 bases). The CDR3 runs 13 residues. V lost 0 bases and J lost 8, with 11 bases in between. Germline assignment: CDR1 SGHNT and CDR2 YYREEE (reference sequence). The CDR3 region is CASSLGAGHEAFF. The DNA of the CDR3 is TGTGCCAGCAGCTTGGGCGCAGGACACGAAGCTTTCTTT.

The gene calls are TRBV9 and TRBJ2-5, with 12 bases identical to TRBD1. CDR3 length: 16 residues. CDR1 and CDR2 from the germline V gene are SGDLS and YYNGEE. V was clipped by 0 bases and J by 5 bases; unmatched bases: 5. This CDR3 reads CASSVGGTGGLETQYF. The CDR3 DNA follows: TGTGCCAGCAGCGTAGGGGGGACAGGGGGCTTGGAGACCCAGTACTTC. The complete variable domain, with remaining parts taken from reference TRBV9 and TRBJ2-5, reads DSGVTQTPKHLITATGQRVTLRCSPRSGDLSVYWYQQSLDQGLQFLIQYYNGEERAKGNILERFSAQQFPDLHSELNLSSLELGDSALYFCASSVGGTGGLETQYFGPGTRLLVL.

The chain links TRBV5-1 to TRBJ1-4; TRBD1 aligns across 11 bases. V lost 4 bases and J lost 4; bases outside the gene matches: 6. The germline V gene encodes CDR1 SGHRS and CDR2 YFSETQ. CDR3 size: 16 residues. The CDR3 protein is CASSADRGLNNEKLFF. For the CDR3, the DNA is TGCGCCAGCAGCGCGGACAGGGGGCTAAATAATGAAAAACTGTTTTTT.

This clone has just a few counts. V gene TRBV7-2 combines with J gene TRBJ1-1; D is unresolved. This CDR3 region has 14 residues. Trimming left V 2 bases short and J 1 base short, with 8 bases between. Germline CDR1 reads SGHTA; CDR2 reads FQGNSA. CDR3 region: CASSLYSKNTEAFF. As DNA, the CDR3 is TGTGCCAGCAGCTTATACAGTAAGAACACTGAAGCTTTCTTT.

This clone has more than one count but fewer than ten. The chain recombines TRBV5-1 with TRBJ2-7, with 8 bases matching TRBD1. The V segment lost 4 bases and the J segment 3 bases; nucleotides outside the gene matches: 9. Germline V gene data show CDR1 as SGHRS and CDR2 as YFSETQ. This CDR3 is 15 amino acids long. The CDR3 protein is CASSPRTGNLYEQYF. The DNA of the CDR3 is TGCGCCAGCAGCCCACGGACAGGGAATCTCTACGAGCAGTACTTC.

The CDR3 DNA reads TGTGCCAGCAGAAGCGGACAGGTTAGGAATGAGCAGTTCTTC. The encoded protein is CASRSGQVRNEQFF. V and J are TRBV27 and TRBJ2-1, with TRBD1 matching 7 bases. Trimming removed 6 bases from V and 7 bases from J; junction bases left unmatched: 9. The CDR3 consists of 14 residues. The germline V gene has CDR1 MNHEY and CDR2 SMNVEV (reference sequence).

The chain has TRBV9 and TRBJ1-2, with TRBD1 as a possible D gene (6 bases). Per the germline V gene, CDR1 is SGDLS and CDR2 is YYNGEE. The CDR3 extends over 13 amino acids. V was cut by 4 bases and J by 2 bases, with 9 bases left in between. CDR3 sequence (DNA): TGTGCCAGCAGCCCCGGACAGAACTATGGCTACACCTTC. This translates into CASSPGQNYGYTF. The full variable domain, completed using reference TRBV9 and TRBJ1-2, is DSGVTQTPKHLITATGQRVTLRCSPRSGDLSVYWYQQSLDQGLQFLIQYYNGEERAKGNILERFSAQQFPDLHSELNLSSLELGDSALYFCASSPGQNYGYTFGSGTRLTVV.

This sequence joins TRBV6-5 and TRBJ1-2; tentatively, D is TRBD1 (6 bases). There are 14 residues in the CDR3. Per the germline V gene, CDR1 is MNHEY and CDR2 is SVGAGI. Between the trimmed V and J ends, which lost 6 bases and 7 bases, there was a span of 18 bases. The CDR3 loop is CASSSGAPARGYTF. CDR3 nucleotides: TGTGCCAGCAGCTCAGGGGCCCCCGCGCGTGGCTACACCTTC.

This chain joins TRBV19 and TRBJ2-1, with D perhaps TRBD1 (6 bases). The length of the CDR3 is 15 residues. Germline assignment: CDR1 LNHDA and CDR2 SQIVND (reference sequence). Trimming stripped 7 bases from V and 1 base from J, with 14 bases between. CDR3 protein: CASTRTAVSYNEQFF. Written as DNA, the CDR3 is TGTGCCAGTACTCGGACAGCAGTATCCTACAATGAGCAGTTCTTC.

The CDR3: CASRGLAGTDTQYF. The CDR3 nucleotides read TGTGCCAGCAGAGGACTAGCGGGGACAGATACGCAGTATTTT. J is TRBJ2-3 and V is TRBV2; 12 bases are a match to TRBD2. Trimming took 6 bases from V and 3 from J; bases not matched to a gene: 1. Germline CDR1 SNHLY, CDR2 FYNNEI. The CDR3 runs 14 residues.